Below, one T cell receptor (beta chain) is given with its context. What it binds is not known. Trimming shortened V by 0 bases and J by 0 bases, and 6 bases separated the two germline ends. The CDR3 extends over 14 amino acids. In germline, CDR1 is MNHNY, CDR2 SVGAGI (reference sequence). These data come from a study of OX40 agonist ivuxolimab in advanced cancers. Turning to the study itself: Every 2 weeks, patients got intravenous ivuxolimab at one of six dose levels (0.01-10 mg/kg). Aged roughly 23 to 90 with a mean of roughly 63 years, they were more than 80% male.

Findings and caveats of the study: Fewer expanded clones were found on average in CD4+ than in CD8+ T cells. Circulating CD4+ and CD8+ T cells showed clonal expansion by week 6 at 0.1 to 3.0 mg/kg.

The repertoire was sequenced with immunoSEQ multiplex PCR; TCRdb's copy has only in-frame clones and lacks some. Of over 85,000 clones listed, roughly four fifths are singletons. Specimen: CD4+ or CD8+ T cells sorted from blood, collected in a trial of the OX40 agonist ivuxolimab. The chain combines TRBV6-6 with TRBJ2-7, with D possibly TRBD2 on 5 matching bases. This sequence was found in an adult with an advanced solid tumor such as melanoma, head and neck, liver or kidney cancer. The CDR3 sequence is CASSYSRDSYEQYF. The CDR3 coding sequence is TGTGCCAGCAGTTACTCCCGGGACTCCTACGAGCAGTACTTC.